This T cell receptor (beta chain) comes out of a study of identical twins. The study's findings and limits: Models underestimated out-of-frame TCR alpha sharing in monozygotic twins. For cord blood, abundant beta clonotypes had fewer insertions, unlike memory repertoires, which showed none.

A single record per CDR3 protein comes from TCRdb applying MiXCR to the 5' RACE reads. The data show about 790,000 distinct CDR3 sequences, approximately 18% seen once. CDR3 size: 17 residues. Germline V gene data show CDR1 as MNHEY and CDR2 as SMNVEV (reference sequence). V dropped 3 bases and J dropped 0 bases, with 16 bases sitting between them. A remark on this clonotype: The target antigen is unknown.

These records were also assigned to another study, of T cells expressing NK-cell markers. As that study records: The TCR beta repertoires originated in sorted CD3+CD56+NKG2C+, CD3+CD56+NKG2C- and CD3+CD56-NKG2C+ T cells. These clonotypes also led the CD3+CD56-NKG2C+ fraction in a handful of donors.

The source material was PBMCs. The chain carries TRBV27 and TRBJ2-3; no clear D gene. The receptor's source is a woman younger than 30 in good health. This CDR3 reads CASSFSAGDLSTDTQYF. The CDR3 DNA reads TGTGCCAGCAGTTTTTCGGCAGGAGACTTAAGCACAGATACGCAGTATTTT.